These 30 T cell receptor beta chains were all obtained from the same sample, sequenced in a study of T cell responses to AZD1222 COVID-19 vaccine. TCRdb keeps only in-frame clones here, not all; method: immunoSEQ multiplex PCR. The table has about 180,000 clones, about 86% seen once. The specimen was peripheral blood, collected on day 0 of AZD1222 vaccination. All receptors derive from an adult in good health.

This clone was counted a few times. V is TRBV5-8 and J is TRBJ2-7; D is undetermined. There are 11 residues in the CDR3. Germline V gene data show CDR1 as SGHTS and CDR2 as YDEGEE. V was shortened by 3 bases and J by 4 bases, with 5 bases between the two germline ends. The chain's CDR3 is CASSYGYEQYF. The CDR3 DNA is TGTGCCAGCAGCTACGGGTACGAGCAGTACTTC. The full variable domain, its missing parts supplied by reference TRBV5-8 and TRBJ2-7, is EAGVTQSPTHLIKTRGQQATLRCSPISGHTSVYWYQQALGLGLQFLLWYDEGEERNRGNFPPRFSGRQFPNYSSELNVNALELEDSALYLCASSYGYEQYFGPGTRLTVT.

V and J are TRBV2 and TRBJ2-7; 9 bases are shared with TRBD2. Germline CDR1 is SNHLY and CDR2 is FYNNEI. The ends lost 3 bases at V and 3 bases at J; junction bases unmatched: 15. The CDR3 loop spans 18 amino acids. CDR3 bases: TGTGCCAGCAGTGATACCCCGTTGGGGCGGGGGGGCCACTACGAGCAGTACTTC. Encoded protein: CASSDTPLGRGGHYEQYF.

The chain links TRBV24-1 to TRBJ1-1; D possibly corresponds to TRBD1 (6 bases). Germline assignment: CDR1 KGHDR and CDR2 SFDVKD. Trimming removed 0 bases at V and 3 bases at J, with 10 bases between. This CDR3 is built from 15 residues. CDR3: CATSDLEGEDTEAFF. As DNA, the CDR3 is TGTGCCACCAGTGATTTGGAGGGGGAGGACACTGAAGCTTTCTTT.

The chain links TRBV29-1 to TRBJ1-1; unclear D gene. The CDR3 spans 13 residues. V lost 4 bases to trimming and J lost 4 bases, with 13 bases between them. The germline V gene encodes CDR1 SQVTM and CDR2 ANQGSEA. The CDR3 DNA reads TGCAGCGTTGTCGTAGGAACGGGCACTGAAGCTTTCTTT. Its protein product is CSVVVGTGTEAFF.

The chain couples TRBV3-1 (or the pseudogene TRBV3-2) to TRBJ2-3; no clear D gene. The germline CDR1 and CDR2 sequences are LGHDT and YNNKEL (reference sequence). Trimming pared 2 bases from V and 5 bases from J, leaving 5 bases between. The CDR3 has 12 residues. The CDR3 DNA sequence: TGTGCCAGCAGCCAACTTGTAGATACGCAGTATTTT. Translating gives CASSQLVDTQYF.

The chain carries TRBV28 and TRBJ1-2; TRBD1 agrees at 7 bases. From germline, CDR1 is MDHEN and CDR2 SYDVKM. The CDR3 covers 15 residues. Trimming took 5 bases from V and 2 from J; bases not matched to a gene: 8. The CDR3, as DNA: TGTGCCAGCAGTACAGGGACAGACCGAAACTATGGCTACACCTTC. Protein sequence: CASSTGTDRNYGYTF.

The chain links TRBV12-3 or TRBV12-4 to TRBJ1-2; D unresolved. V shed 3 bases and J shed 9 bases, with 11 bases lying between them. CDR3 length: 12 residues. In DNA, the CDR3 is TGTGCCAGCAGTTTCCAGGTGGGAAGCTACACCTTC. This gives the protein CASSFQVGSYTF.

The V call is TRBV28, the J call TRBJ1-1; tentative D call: TRBD1 (5 bases). Trimming shortened V by 6 bases and J by 8 bases, and 22 bases separated the two germline ends. This CDR3 contains 15 residues. The germline V gene has CDR1 MDHEN and CDR2 SYDVKM. CDR3 sequence (DNA): TGTGCCAGCAGCCCCCTCGCTAGTCTTACAGGAGAAGCTTTCTTT. This translates into CASSPLASLTGEAFF. Variable domain in full (rest from reference TRBV28 and TRBJ1-1): DVKVTQSSRYLVKRTGEKVFLECVQDMDHENMFWYRQDPGLGLRLIYFSYDVKMKEKGDIPEGYSVSREKKERFSLILESASTNQTSMYLCASSPLASLTGEAFFGQGTRLTVV.

The chain employs TRBV5-8 and TRBJ2-7, with no clear D. V lost 0 bases, J lost 0 bases, and 7 bases lay in between. CDR1 and CDR2 (germline): SGHTS, YDEGEE. There are 14 residues in the CDR3. The DNA for the CDR3 is TGTGCCAGCAGCTTGGGACCCGACTCCTACGAGCAGTACTTC. It translates to CASSLGPDSYEQYF.

In its sample, this clone was seen once. V and J are TRBV28 and TRBJ1-1; D not resolved. CDR1 is MDHEN and CDR2 is SYDVKM in the germline V gene. The CDR3 is 11 amino acids. Trimming removed 3 bases from V and 10 bases from J, with 9 bases in between. CDR3 nucleotide sequence: TGTGCCAGCAGTTTTGGAGTGGGAGCTTTCTTT. Amino acid sequence: CASSFGVGAFF.

The chain uses TRBV30 and TRBJ1-5; 7 bases agree with TRBD1. This CDR3 has 16 residues. V was clipped by 2 bases and J by 2 bases; unmatched bases: 9. The V gene's germline CDR1 is GTSNPN and CDR2 SVGIG (reference sequence). DNA of the CDR3: TGTGCCTGGAGTATAAACAGGGGAAGCGGCAATCAGCCCCAGCATTTT. Translating gives CAWSINRGSGNQPQHF. Using reference TRBV30 and TRBJ1-5 for the parts outside the CDR3, the full variable domain is SQTIHQWPATLVQPVGSPLSLECTVEGTSNPNLYWYRQAAGRGLQLLFYSVGIGQISSEVPQNLSASRPQDRQFILSSKKLLLSDSGFYLCAWSINRGSGNQPQHFGDGTRLSIL.

This chain uses TRBV19 with TRBJ2-1; tentatively, D is TRBD2 (6 bases). The CDR3 has 13 residues. Germline V gene data show CDR1 as LNHDA and CDR2 as SQIVND (reference sequence). V was trimmed by 10 bases and J by 10 bases, leaving 20 bases between them. CDR3 nucleotide sequence: TGTGCCACTACGGGACTCCCAAACCGAGAGCAGTTCTTC. Encoded protein: CATTGLPNREQFF. The full variable domain, with the rest looked up from reference TRBV19 and TRBJ2-1, is DGGITQSPKYLFRKEGQNVTLSCEQNLNHDAMYWYRQDPGQGLRLIYYSQIVNDFQKGDIAEGYSVSREKKESFPLTVTSAQKNPTAFYLCATTGLPNREQFFGPGTRLTVL.

The CDR3 sequence is CASSPEGAGYGYTF. CDR3 sequence (DNA): TGCGCCAGCAGCCCTGAAGGGGCGGGCTATGGCTACACCTTC. The rearrangement joins TRBV4-3 to TRBJ1-2, with a weak D call TRBD1 (5 bases). The CDR3 runs 14 residues. Trimming shortened V by 4 bases and J by 4 bases, and 13 bases separated the two germline ends. In germline, CDR1 is LGHNA, CDR2 YSLEER.

This clone appeared a few times. V gene TRBV27 combines with J gene TRBJ1-2; D is perhaps TRBD1 (5 bases). Germline V CDR1 and CDR2: MNHEY, SMNVEV (reference sequence). Deletions cut 6 bases from V and 4 bases from J, with 15 bases between. CDR3 size: 14 residues. The CDR3: CASRRRGAGYGYTF. The DNA for the CDR3 is TGTGCCAGCAGAAGGAGAGGGGCGGGCTATGGCTACACCTTC.

The rearrangement links TRBV6-5 to TRBJ2-7, with a possible D match to TRBD2 (6 bases). V lost 2 bases to trimming and J lost 2 bases, with 13 bases between them. The CDR3 covers 15 residues. Per the germline V gene, CDR1 is MNHEY and CDR2 is SVGAGI. CDR3 protein: CASSYEVLAAYEQYF. Written as DNA, the CDR3 is TGTGCCAGCAGTTACGAGGTACTAGCTGCCTACGAGCAGTACTTC.

The chain employs TRBV30 and TRBJ1-3; D is unresolved. V shed 0 bases and J shed 0 bases, with 9 bases lying between them. CDR3 size: 15 residues. Germline V gene sequence: CDR1 GTSNPN, CDR2 SVGIG (reference sequence). Written as DNA, the CDR3 is TGTGCCTGGAGTGTTAGACATCACTCTGGAAACACCATATATTTT. Encoded protein: CAWSVRHHSGNTIYF.

The genes are TRBV4-2 and TRBJ1-2; D might be TRBD1 (6 bases). This CDR3 has 16 amino acids. Germline V CDR1 and CDR2: LGHNA, YNFKEQ. V lost 0 bases and J lost 1, with 12 bases in between. CDR3 nucleotides: TGTGCCAGCAGCCAAGATAGGGGGTCCCTTAACTATGGCTACACCTTC. This encodes CASSQDRGSLNYGYTF.

The chain has TRBV10-2 and TRBJ1-2; possible D gene TRBD1, 5 bases. Trimming shortened V by 4 bases and J by 4 bases, and 7 bases separated the two germline ends. The CDR3 consists of 12 residues. Germline V gene lookup returns CDR1 WSHSY and CDR2 SAAADI. The CDR3 nucleotides read TGCGCCAGCAGTGTAGACAGCTATGGCTACACCTTC. As protein: CASSVDSYGYTF.

This clone has a single count. The chain joins TRBV28 to TRBJ1-5; no firm D call. Trimming removed 6 bases at V and 0 bases at J, with 3 bases between. The CDR3 totals 12 residues. Per germline, CDR1 MDHEN and CDR2 SYDVKM. The DNA of the CDR3 is TGTGCCAGCAGGGATAGCAATCAGCCCCAGCATTTT. Encoded protein: CASRDSNQPQHF.

The V call is TRBV5-6, the J call TRBJ2-5; D gene unclear. This CDR3 contains 14 residues. Germline CDR1 is SGHDT and CDR2 is YYEEEE. V lost 0 bases and J lost 0, with 6 bases in between. In DNA, the CDR3 is TGTGCCAGCAGCTTGGCCGGAAACCAAGAGACCCAGTACTTC. It is translated as CASSLAGNQETQYF.

The V gene is TRBV20-1, the J gene TRBJ2-7; tentatively, D is TRBD2 (5 bases). Germline CDR1 DFQATT, CDR2 SNEGSKA (reference sequence). Trimming cost V 3 bases and J 1 base, with 13 bases left between them. This CDR3 has 14 amino acids. CDR3 sequence reads: CSASERTGSYEQYF. The CDR3 DNA follows: TGCAGTGCTAGTGAGAGGACTGGTTCCTACGAGCAGTACTTC.

This clone turned up a few times. The gene calls are TRBV7-3 and TRBJ2-3, with D perhaps matching TRBD1 (6 bases). The CDR3 runs to 14 residues. Trimming cost V 5 bases and J 2 bases, with 11 bases left between them. Looked up from germline, CDR1 is SGHTA and CDR2 is FQGTGA. This CDR3 reads CASSTGHHTDTQYF. The CDR3 DNA follows: TGTGCCAGCAGCACGGGACACCACACAGATACGCAGTATTTT.

The chain is built from TRBV18 and TRBJ1-1; D is unresolved. Trimming cost V 2 bases and J 2 bases, with 3 bases left between them. The germline V gene encodes CDR1 KGHSH and CDR2 LQKENI. The CDR3 spans 12 residues. The CDR3 sequence is CASSPINTEAFF. CDR3 coding DNA: TGTGCCAGCTCACCAATCAACACTGAAGCTTTCTTT.

The V and J genes are TRBV11-2 and TRBJ2-7; 11 positions match TRBD1. Losses at the gene ends were 5 bases for V and 3 bases for J; bases not matched to a gene: 6. CDR1 is SGHAT and CDR2 is FQNNGV in the germline V gene. The CDR3 sequence is 15 residues long. The CDR3 DNA follows: TGTGCCAGCAGCAAAACGGGACAGGGGGACTACGAGCAGTACTTC. It codes for CASSKTGQGDYEQYF. Together with reference TRBV11-2 and TRBJ2-7, the CDR3 gives the full variable domain: EAGVAQSPRYKIIEKRQSVAFWCNPISGHATLYWYQQILGQGPKLLIQFQNNGVVDDSQLPKDRFSAERLKGVDSTLKIQPAKLEDSAVYLCASSKTGQGDYEQYFGPGTRLTVT.

This clone was seen a single time. The V call is TRBV7-8, the J call TRBJ2-7, with D perhaps TRBD2 (5 bases). From germline, CDR1 is SGHVS and CDR2 FQNEAQ. This CDR3 contains 14 residues. Trimming pared 4 bases from V and 1 base from J, leaving 11 bases between. In nucleotides, the CDR3 is TGTGCCAGCAGCTCTGGAGGATGGTCCTACGAGCAGTACTTC. This codes for CASSSGGWSYEQYF.

As to this clone: This sample also contains other DNA sequences that code for the same CDR3. The CDR3 loop reads CASSVGGTEAFF. The DNA of the CDR3 is TGTGCCAGCAGCGTAGGGGGCACTGAAGCTTTCTTT. This rearrangement joins TRBV9 to TRBJ1-1; D gene ambiguous. The CDR3 runs 12 residues. Germline V CDR1 and CDR2: SGDLS, YYNGEE. The V gene lost 0 bases and the J gene lost 4 bases, with 4 bases spanning the gap.

The chain joins TRBV19 to TRBJ2-1; maybe TRBD2 (6 bases). This CDR3 has 13 amino acids. CDR1 and CDR2 from the germline V gene are LNHDA and SQIVND (reference sequence). Trimming pared 5 bases from V and 3 bases from J, leaving 8 bases between. The CDR3 sequence is CASSGTFYNEQFF. As DNA, the CDR3 is TGTGCCAGTAGTGGGACTTTCTACAATGAGCAGTTCTTC.

The V gene is TRBV5-1, the J gene TRBJ2-1; 11 bases are a match to TRBD2. The CDR3 has 18 residues. V was pared by 0 bases and J by 0 bases, with 5 bases of the junction left unmatched. Germline V lookup: CDR1 SGHRS, CDR2 YFSETQ. DNA for the CDR3: TGCGCCAGCAGCTTGGGGCTAACTAGCGGGAGCTCCTACAATGAGCAGTTCTTC. Amino acid sequence: CASSLGLTSGSSYNEQFF.

The chain uses TRBV27 and TRBJ1-1; the D gene is possibly TRBD1 (5 bases). The CDR3 runs 15 residues. Germline-derived CDR1 and CDR2 are MNHEY and SMNVEV (reference sequence). Deletions cut 7 bases from V and 1 base from J, with 16 bases between. In nucleotides, the CDR3 is TGTGCCAGCACCCCATGGGACTCCCAGAACACTGAAGCTTTCTTT. The encoded protein is CASTPWDSQNTEAFF.

The chain carries TRBV19 and TRBJ2-5; 7 bases fit TRBD2. This CDR3 is built from 15 residues. The junction had 7 bases not matched to a gene; V was cut back by 6 bases and J by 0 bases. Germline V gene sequence: CDR1 LNHDA, CDR2 SQIVND (reference sequence). Here the CDR3 reads CASSVLAANQETQYF. The CDR3 coding sequence is TGTGCCAGTAGCGTTCTAGCGGCCAACCAAGAGACCCAGTACTTC.